These T cell receptor beta chains were read from a single sample in a study of CD8+CD57+ T cells in acquired aplastic anemia. TCRdb analysed the reads with MiXCR anew, one entry per CDR3 protein. The table shows roughly 150,000 distinct CDR3 sequences, with roughly 48% occurring only once. The specimen was sorted CD4+, CD8+, or CD8+CD57+ T cells (not recorded which) from PBMCs. The receptors originated from a human donor with aplastic anemia. The CDR3 runs from the conserved cysteine through the conserved F or W. The order of the fields is clone size, CDR3 length, J gene, V gene, CDR3 protein. Size is stated for part of the rows, as once, few or many counts, or as a class when the clone is expanded.

NA 10 TRBJ1-1 TRBV7-9 CASSLNEAFF
NA 17 TRBJ2-3 TRBV10-2 CASSEGRAASSTDTQYF
NA 15 TRBJ2-3 TRBV9 CASSVGSFGTDTQYF
many 13 TRBJ2-5 TRBV5-1 CASSLGGGETQYF
many 16 TRBJ1-3 TRBV6-5 CASSPGQGGSGNTIYF
many 16 TRBJ2-3 TRBV7-8 CASSLRAFSSTDTQYF
many 12 TRBJ2-5 TRBV24-1 CATSDLAGQQYF
many 17 TRBJ1-5 TRBV11-2 CASSLPPQGAGRQPQHF
many 14 TRBJ2-1 TRBV24-1 CATSDLARGDEQFF
many 14 TRBJ1-3 TRBV12-3/TRBV12-4 CASSANYQGNTIYF
few 13 TRBJ1-6 TRBV29-1 CSVGGDGDSPLHF
NA 14 TRBJ2-1 TRBV2 CASKELAAYNEQFF
many 12 TRBJ1-5 TRBV20-1 CSARGFGGPQHF
many 17 TRBJ2-5 TRBV20-1 CSASGTSGVGPQETQYF
NA 12 TRBJ2-1 TRBV6-2/TRBV6-3 CASSYAPDEQFF
many 14 TRBJ2-7 TRBV5-1 CASSSSQDSYEQYF
many 13 TRBJ1-1 TRBV7-3 CASSFRKNTEAFF
many 14 TRBJ2-1 TRBV7-6 CASSFGGNGNEQFF
many 17 TRBJ2-7 TRBV5-4 CASSFPPRGRTRVEQYF
NA 16 TRBJ1-5 TRBV24-1 CATSPSGTGDDQPQHF
once 19 TRBJ1-2 TRBV7-2 CASSSRQGGFDRANYGYTF
NA 14 TRBJ1-2 TRBV6-5 CASSYSGGGGGYTF
NA 16 TRBJ1-5 TRBV19 CASSMALGVVGQPQHF
NA 13 TRBJ1-1 TRBV12-3/TRBV12-4 CASTNKGNTEAFF
NA 16 TRBJ1-6 TRBV15 CATSRDLDRGNSPLHF
few 18 TRBJ2-7 TRBV3-1 CASSPNSGLGGGGSVQYF
many 14 TRBJ1-2 TRBV12-3/TRBV12-4 CASSLGQSNYGYTF
many 14 TRBJ2-3 TRBV12-5 CASGLGQNTDTQYF
medium-sized 13 TRBJ1-1 TRBV10-3 CAIRETGSSEAFF
NA 16 TRBJ2-3 TRBV12-3/TRBV12-4 CASSYNRGASTDTQYF
NA 15 TRBJ2-7 TRBV4-3 CASSQHYGISYEQYF
NA 14 TRBJ2-7 TRBV20-1 CSADRQGSNREQYF
NA 12 TRBJ2-5 TRBV7-2 CASSRDRETQYF
NA 14 TRBJ1-2 TRBV10-3 CAISEFGSVRGYTF
NA 14 TRBJ2-1 TRBV10-1 CATKDPSSANEQFF
many 15 TRBJ2-7 TRBV12-3/TRBV12-4 CASRKPGLSSYEQYF
NA 14 TRBJ2-7 TRBV5-1 CASSGVGGSYEQYF
medium-sized 12 TRBJ2-5 TRBV29-1 CSALTSGETQYF